This TCR beta chain was sequenced during a study of T cells in Graves' hyperthyroidism and ophthalmopathy. V gave up 3 bases and J gave up 6 bases, with 15 bases separating them. Germline CDR1 is DFQATT and CDR2 is SNEGSKA (reference sequence). CDR3 length equals 13 residues. RNA transcripts gave rise to amplified TCR beta CDR3 regions. TCR CDR3 underwent first-round RT-PCR with the HTBI primer set. TCRdb re-called the multiplex PCR reads through MiXCR, storing one row per CDR3 protein. The data hold approximately 370,000 distinct CDR3 sequences, with about 17% observed a single time. The chain couples TRBV20-1 to TRBJ2-7; TRBD1 is a possible D gene (5 bases). Sequences were obtained from blood. This clonotype was sampled from a woman younger than 45 with Graves' hyperthyroidism that later progressed to Graves' ophthalmopathy. The CDR3 nucleotides are TGCAGTGCTAGCGAACCTCAGGGTGGCGAGCAGTACTTC. As protein: CSASEPQGGEQYF.